This T cell receptor (beta chain) was observed in a study of T cell responses to AZD1222 COVID-19 vaccine. Study outcomes and limitations: Baseline testing showed seropositivity in only a handful of AZD1222 recipients.

CDR3 size: 18 residues. V lost 6 bases, J lost 5 bases, and 20 bases stayed unmatched. The V gene's germline CDR1 is LNHDA and CDR2 SQIVND (reference sequence). This table comes from immunoSEQ multiplex PCR, and its TCRdb copy is limited to in-frame clones, with some not included. The sample has about 130,000 clones, approximately 85% seen once. With respect to this clone: Its antigen is undetermined.

This TCR came from an adult in good health. The specimen comprised peripheral blood, sampled on day 0 of AZD1222 vaccination. The J gene is TRBJ2-5, the V gene TRBV19, with 8 bases identical to TRBD1. The DNA of the CDR3 is TGTGCCAGTAGCTACTGGACAGGGTTGATCCCCGTCCTCGAGACCCAGTACTTC. Translated, it gives CASSYWTGLIPVLETQYF. Together with reference TRBV19 and TRBJ2-5, the CDR3 gives the full variable domain: DGGITQSPKYLFRKEGQNVTLSCEQNLNHDAMYWYRQDPGQGLRLIYYSQIVNDFQKGDIAEGYSVSREKKESFPLTVTSAQKNPTAFYLCASSYWTGLIPVLETQYFGPGTRLLVL.